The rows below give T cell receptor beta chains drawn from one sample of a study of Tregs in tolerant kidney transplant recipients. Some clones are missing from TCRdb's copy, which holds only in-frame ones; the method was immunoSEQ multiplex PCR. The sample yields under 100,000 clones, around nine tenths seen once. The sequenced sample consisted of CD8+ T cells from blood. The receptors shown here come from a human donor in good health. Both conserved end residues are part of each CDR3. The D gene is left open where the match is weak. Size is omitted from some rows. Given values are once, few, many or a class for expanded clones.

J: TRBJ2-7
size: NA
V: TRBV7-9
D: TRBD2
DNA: TGTGCCAGCAGCCGCGGGGGGGACGAGCAGTACTTC
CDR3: CASSRGGDEQYF

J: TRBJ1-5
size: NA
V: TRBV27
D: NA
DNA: TGTGCCAGCAGTTTGGCGGGAGCCTTCAATCAGCCCCAGCATTTT
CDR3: CASSLAGAFNQPQHF

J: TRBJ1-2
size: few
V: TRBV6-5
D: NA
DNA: TGTGCCAGCAGTTACTCTTCGGGGGAAGCTAACTATGGCTACACCTTC
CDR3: CASSYSSGEANYGYTF

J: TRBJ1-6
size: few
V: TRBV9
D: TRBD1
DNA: TGTGCCAGCAGCGTAGGAGGACAGGGTTCCTCACCCCTCCACTTT
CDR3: CASSVGGQGSSPLHF

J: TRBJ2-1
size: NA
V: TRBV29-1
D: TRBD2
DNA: TGCAGCGTTGAAAAGCGGGGTGCCTCCTACAATGAGCAGTTCTTC
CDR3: CSVEKRGASYNEQFF

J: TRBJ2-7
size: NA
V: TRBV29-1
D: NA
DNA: TGCAGCGTTGGAGGGAGCTACGAGCAGTACTTC
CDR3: CSVGGSYEQYF

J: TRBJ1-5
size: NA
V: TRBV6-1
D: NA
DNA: TGTGCCAGCAGTGAACTCTGGGAGAATCAGCCCCAGCATTTT
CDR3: CASSELWENQPQHF

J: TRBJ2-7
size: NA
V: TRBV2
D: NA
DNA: TGTGCCAGCAGTGGGAGGTTCTACGAGCAGTACTTC
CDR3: CASSGRFYEQYF

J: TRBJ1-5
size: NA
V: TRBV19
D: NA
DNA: TGTGCCAGTAGTATGGCTCTCAGGGATCAGCCCCAGCATTTT
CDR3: CASSMALRDQPQHF

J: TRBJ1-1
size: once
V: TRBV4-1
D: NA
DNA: TGCGCCAGCAGCCAATTAGTAGGGGACACTGAAGCTTTCTTT
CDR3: CASSQLVGDTEAFF

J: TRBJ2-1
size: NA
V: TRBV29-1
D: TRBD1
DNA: TGCAGCGTAGGACAGGGGTCCGAGCAGTTCTTC
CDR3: CSVGQGSEQFF

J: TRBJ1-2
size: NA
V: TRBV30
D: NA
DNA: TGTGCCTCTTGGTTGGGTGGCTATGGCTACACCTTC
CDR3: CASWLGGYGYTF

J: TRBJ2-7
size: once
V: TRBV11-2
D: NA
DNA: TGTGCCAGCAGCTTAGAGGGCTCCCGGGGCTTCGCCTACGAGCAGTACTTC
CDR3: CASSLEGSRGFAYEQYF

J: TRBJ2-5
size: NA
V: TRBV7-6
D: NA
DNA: TGTGCCAGCAGCCCCTTGACTAGGGCCCTCCAAGAGACCCAGTACTTC
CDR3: CASSPLTRALQETQYF

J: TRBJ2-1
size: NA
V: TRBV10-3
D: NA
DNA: TGTGCCATCACCCCTGATGAGGGCTACAATGAGCAGTTCTTC
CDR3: CAITPDEGYNEQFF

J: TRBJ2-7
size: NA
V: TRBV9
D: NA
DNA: TGTGCCAGTGGGGGTTCGGGCGAGCAGTACTTC
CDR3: CASGGSGEQYF

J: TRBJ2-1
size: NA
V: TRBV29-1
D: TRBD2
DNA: TGCAGCGTTGCCGATACTAGCGGAGAGTACAATGAGCAGTTCTTC
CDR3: CSVADTSGEYNEQFF

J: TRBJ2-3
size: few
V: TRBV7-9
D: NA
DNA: TGTGCCAGCAGCGCTCGACAGGAAAATACGCAGTATTTT
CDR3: CASSARQENTQYF

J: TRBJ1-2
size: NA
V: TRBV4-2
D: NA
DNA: TGTGCCAGCAGCCAAGAGCGGAGATCGGGCTATGGCTACACCTTC
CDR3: CASSQERRSGYGYTF

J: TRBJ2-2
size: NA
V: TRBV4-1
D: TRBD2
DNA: TGCGCCAGCAGCCCCCGGACTAGCGGAAGCACCGGGGAGCTGTTTTTT
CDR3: CASSPRTSGSTGELFF

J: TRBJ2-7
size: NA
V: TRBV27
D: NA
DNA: TGTGCCAGCAGTTTATTAGATAGGATCTACGAGCAGTACTTC
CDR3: CASSLLDRIYEQYF

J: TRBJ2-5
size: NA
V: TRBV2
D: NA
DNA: TGTGCCACCCGGCCAGGGAGAGAGACCCAGTACTTC
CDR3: CATRPGRETQYF

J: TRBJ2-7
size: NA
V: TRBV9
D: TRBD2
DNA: TGTGCCAGCAGCCCCTTTTCTAGCGGGGGGGCCCACGAGCAGTACTTC
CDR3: CASSPFSSGGAHEQYF

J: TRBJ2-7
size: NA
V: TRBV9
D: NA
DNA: TGTGCCAGCAGCGTAGGGGCCGGGACCGAGGAATACGAGCAGTACTTC
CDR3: CASSVGAGTEEYEQYF

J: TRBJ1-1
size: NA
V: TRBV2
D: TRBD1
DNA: TGTGCCAGCAGTAGACAGGGGGTATCAAGTAACACTGAAGCTTTCTTT
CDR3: CASSRQGVSSNTEAFF

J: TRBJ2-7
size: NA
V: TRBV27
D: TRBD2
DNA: TGTGCCAGCAGCCCCTATGATGCCGGGGGGAACAACGAGCAGTACTTC
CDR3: CASSPYDAGGNNEQYF

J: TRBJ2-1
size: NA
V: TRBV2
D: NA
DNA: TGTGCCAGCAGTGTGGACGGGTGGTCCTACAATGAGCAGTTCTTC
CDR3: CASSVDGWSYNEQFF

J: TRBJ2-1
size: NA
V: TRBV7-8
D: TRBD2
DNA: TGTGCCAGCAGCCCAACTAGCGGGGGCTGGAATGAGCAGTTCTTC
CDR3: CASSPTSGGWNEQFF

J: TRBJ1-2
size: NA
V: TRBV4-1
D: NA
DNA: TGCGCCAGCAGCCAAGATGGGAGGTGGGGGGGCTATGGCTACACCTTC
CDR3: CASSQDGRWGGYGYTF

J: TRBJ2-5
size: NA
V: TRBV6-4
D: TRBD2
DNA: TGTGCCAACCGGGGGGGGTACGGTCGAGAGACCCAGTACTTC
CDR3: CANRGGYGRETQYF

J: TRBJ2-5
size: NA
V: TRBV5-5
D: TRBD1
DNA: TGTGCCAGCAGCTTGTGGGACAGGGAGACCCAGTACTTC
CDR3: CASSLWDRETQYF

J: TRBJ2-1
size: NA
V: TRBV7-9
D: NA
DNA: TGTGCCAGCAGCTTTCACCAGGGCCCGAATGAGCAGTTCTTC
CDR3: CASSFHQGPNEQFF

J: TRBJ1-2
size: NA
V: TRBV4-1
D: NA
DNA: TGCGCCAGCAGCCAAGGGGGAAGTCTACCTAACTATGGCTACACCTTC
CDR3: CASSQGGSLPNYGYTF

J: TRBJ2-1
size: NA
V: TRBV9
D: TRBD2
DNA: TGTGCCAGCAGCTTGTGGACTAGCGGCTCCTACAATGAGCAGTTCTTC
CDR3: CASSLWTSGSYNEQFF

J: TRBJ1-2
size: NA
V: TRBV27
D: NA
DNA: TGTGCCAGCAGATCAGGATTTGATGGCTACACCTTC
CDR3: CASRSGFDGYTF

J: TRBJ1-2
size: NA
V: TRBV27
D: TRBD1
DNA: TGTGCCAGCGCCACAGAGGGGGCATACTATGGCTACACCTTC
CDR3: CASATEGAYYGYTF

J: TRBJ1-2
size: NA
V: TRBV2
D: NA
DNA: TGTGCCAGCAATCCTTTCTCCGGGACAAGTAACTATGGCTACACCTTC
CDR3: CASNPFSGTSNYGYTF

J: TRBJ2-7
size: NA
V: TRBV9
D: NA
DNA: TGTGCCAGCAGCGTAGGGGTAGGGACCGGCTACGAGCAGTACTTC
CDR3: CASSVGVGTGYEQYF

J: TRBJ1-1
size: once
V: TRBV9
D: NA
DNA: TGTGCCAGCAGCGCACCGGGAGGAGGACTTGAAGCTTTCTTT
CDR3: CASSAPGGGLEAFF

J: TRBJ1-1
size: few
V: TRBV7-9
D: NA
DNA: TGTGCCAGCAGCCCCCTCGACACTGAAGCTTTCTTT
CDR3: CASSPLDTEAFF

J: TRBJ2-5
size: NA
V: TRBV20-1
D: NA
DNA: TGCAGTGCGGGATGGGAGACCCAGTACTTC
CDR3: CSAGWETQYF

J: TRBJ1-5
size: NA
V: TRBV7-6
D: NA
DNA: TGTGCCAGCAGCCGGGGGGGCAGATATAGCAATCAGCCCCAGCATTTT
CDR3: CASSRGGRYSNQPQHF

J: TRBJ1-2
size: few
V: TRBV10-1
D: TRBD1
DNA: TGCGCCAGCAGTGAGGGACAGGGCACGGGCTACACCTTC
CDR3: CASSEGQGTGYTF